Listed below are T cell receptor beta chains from one sample, sequenced in a study of T-cell memory formation after mild COVID-19. MiXCR, applied by TCRdb to the 5' RACE reads, yields one record per CDR3 protein. The sample carries more than 400,000 distinct CDR3 sequences, roughly 20% recorded once. The sequenced material came from PBMCs or a T cell subset sorted from them (not recorded which). The receptors stem from an adult woman who had mild COVID-19 (a few samples of this study predate the infection). Cell type and time point are not known. The CDR3 runs from the conserved cysteine through the conserved F or W. Not all rows give a size; the values are once, few, many and, for expanded clones, a class.

TRBJ2-7,few,14,TRBV7-2,CASSGRAFSGEQYF
TRBJ2-7,few,17,TRBV5-1,CASSMLSGTSGPYEQYF
TRBJ2-7,-,16,TRBV10-3,CAISEGPTSGRNEQYF
TRBJ1-1,-,16,TRBV7-3,CASSLIAANDETEAFF
TRBJ2-5,many,18,TRBV5-6,CASSATSGGAPGQETQYF
TRBJ2-7,-,11,TRBV20-1,CSARLGGEQYF
TRBJ2-1,few,16,TRBV10-3,CAISESGLFSYNEQFF
TRBJ2-5,-,14,TRBV5-1,CASSAGAAQETQYF
TRBJ2-3,few,16,TRBV14,CASSQKSLRLVDTQYF
TRBJ2-3,-,13,TRBV12-3/TRBV12-4,CASRLASTDTQYF
TRBJ2-7,-,16,TRBV12-3/TRBV12-4,CASSTQRTVNRYEQYF
TRBJ2-1,once,15,TRBV6-2/TRBV6-3,CASSNGLAGANEQFF
TRBJ2-7,-,14,TRBV7-6,CASSFEGGIYEQYF
TRBJ2-3,many,16,TRBV5-5,CASSLPGLAGADTQYF
TRBJ1-1,few,16,TRBV12-3/TRBV12-4,CASNTGTGLEGTEAFF
TRBJ2-1,few,13,TRBV3-1,CASSQEGTGKQFF
TRBJ2-3,-,15,TRBV6-1,CASSPWSPAGDTQYF
TRBJ1-2,few,17,TRBV4-1,CASSRTGGQGTNYGYTF
TRBJ2-4,-,14,TRBV20-1,CSGADREYANIQYF
TRBJ2-3,few,17,TRBV3-1,CASSQERGTSGRDTQYF
TRBJ2-1,many,13,TRBV4-3,CASSQGPYNEQFF
TRBJ1-6,-,16,TRBV7-9,CASRNRAGSYNSPLHF
TRBJ2-5,-,13,TRBV11-3,CASSSLWAETQYF
TRBJ1-1,-,14,TRBV4-2,CASSQEGSPTEAFF
TRBJ2-7,-,15,TRBV30,CAWSVRGAYSYEQYF
TRBJ2-7,-,12,TRBV6-2/TRBV6-3,CASKGGTYEQYF
TRBJ1-5,-,16,TRBV5-1,CASSFPPWGFNQPQHF
TRBJ1-1,-,15,TRBV20-1,CSASSQSDPLGRAFF
TRBJ2-7,many,13,TRBV7-2,CASSLAQGYEQYF
TRBJ1-2,-,14,TRBV29-1,CSVDDGTAGYGYTF
TRBJ2-5,-,13,TRBV9,CASSFSGGETQYF
TRBJ2-1,-,15,TRBV20-1,CSARDGRGTYNEQFF
TRBJ2-2,many,16,TRBV3-1,CASSQVMTLNTGELFF
TRBJ2-7,-,11,TRBV7-9,CASSFTVEQYF
TRBJ2-6,few,14,TRBV7-7,CASSPTSGANVLTF
TRBJ1-1,-,14,TRBV21-1,CASSKVGWGTEAFF
TRBJ2-7,-,14,TRBV5-1,CASSLPGMGDEQYF
TRBJ1-5,many,13,TRBV14,CASSQGLNQPQHF
TRBJ1-2,few,13,TRBV18,CASSAAPARSYTF
TRBJ1-6,-,13,TRBV7-2,CASSRSRNSPLHF
TRBJ2-7,few,14,TRBV5-5,CASTHPGTAYEQYF
TRBJ2-7,-,14,TRBV6-2/TRBV6-3,CASSYSGTHYEQYF
TRBJ2-3,-,15,TRBV5-1,CASSEGRGVTDTQYF
TRBJ2-3,-,16,TRBV7-3,CASSPSGGAVADTQYF
TRBJ1-5,-,14,TRBV2,CASQIDRVNQPQHF
TRBJ2-3,-,15,TRBV12-3/TRBV12-4,CASRLGTSGTDTQYF
TRBJ2-5,-,13,TRBV12-5,CASAMGWEETQYF
TRBJ1-1,many,15,TRBV5-1,CASSLGTIMNTEAFF
TRBJ1-2,many,14,TRBV3-1,CASSQGTGSYGYTF
TRBJ2-1,few,16,TRBV11-2,CASRHRGGQGRNEQFF
TRBJ1-3,many,15,TRBV13,CASSLRTASGNTIYF